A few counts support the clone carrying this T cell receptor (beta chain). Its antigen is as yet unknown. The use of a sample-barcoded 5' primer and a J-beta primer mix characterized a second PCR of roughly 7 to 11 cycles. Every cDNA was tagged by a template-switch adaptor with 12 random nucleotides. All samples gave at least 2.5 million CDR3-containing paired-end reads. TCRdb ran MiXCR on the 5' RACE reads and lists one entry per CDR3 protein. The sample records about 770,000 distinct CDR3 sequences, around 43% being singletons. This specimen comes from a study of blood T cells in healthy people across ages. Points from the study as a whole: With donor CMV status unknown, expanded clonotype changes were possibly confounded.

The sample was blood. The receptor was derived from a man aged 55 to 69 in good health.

For the CDR3, the DNA is TGTGCCAGCAGCCGCGGACAGGTCACCTACGAGCAGTACTTC. Translation gives CASSRGQVTYEQYF. The chain carries TRBV27 and TRBJ2-7; 7 bases align to TRBD1. This CDR3 is 14 amino acids long. The V segment lost 6 bases and the J segment 2 bases; nucleotides outside the gene matches: 7. Germline lookup yields CDR1 MNHEY and CDR2 SMNVEV (reference sequence).